The following is a T cell receptor (beta chain) sequence with its context. Its target is not known. The entry originates in a study of T cell repertoires in cytomegalovirus infection. The study's findings and limits: Dominating the ex vivo response were TCR beta clonotypes that were CMV-specific and HLA-C-restricted.

The V gene lost 6 bases and the J gene lost 8 bases, with 10 bases spanning the gap. CDR3 length: 11 residues. In germline, CDR1 is MGHDK, CDR2 SYGVNS. TCRdb redid the calling of the reads with MiXCR, one entry per CDR3 protein. Of 830,000 or so distinct CDR3 sequences in the sample, about 30% were seen once. The chain carries TRBV25-1 and TRBJ1-1; D gene unclear. The sequence came from a human donor in good health (CMV status not recorded). Some clones in this sample may be carry-over from other donors' samples. Specimen: cultured CD8+ T cells from PBMCs, collected from culture after CMV antigen stimulation. CDR3 sequence reads: CASSRGEEAFF. The CDR3 nucleotides are TGTGCCAGCAGCCGAGGCGAAGAAGCTTTCTTT.